Given below is one T cell receptor (beta chain) in context. The clone's antigen remains unknown. Within one base of it there is no much larger clone, and no base qualities were kept. The record originates from a study of technical replicates of blood from a few donors (dated by TCRdb to 2016 to 2017). V lost 5 bases and J lost 4 bases; the stretch between them is 12 bases long. The cysteine opens and the phenylalanine closes a CDR3 of 14 amino acids. Kept here is only the CDR3 DNA, which spans 42 bases and is read in frame from base 1. The germline V gene encodes CDR1 PRHDT and CDR2 FYEKMQ (reference sequence). Library construction relied on the immunoSEQ multiplex PCR assay. The source is immuneACCESS, and TCRdb retained only in-frame sequences with V and J called. Part of the clones is not carried over; for the studies checked, unresolved V genes explain less than half of this, and the remainder is unexplained. In all, the sample holds some 78,000 clones, and 94% of those were seen once. The top ten clones comprise around 0.25% of the sample.

The chain couples TRBV13 to TRBJ2-1; a tentative D call is TRBD1 (5 bases match). Sequencing was carried out using T cells isolated from PBMCs. This TCR was recovered from a human donor in good health. The nucleotides read TGTGCCAGCAGCGGGGATCAGGGTTACAATGAGCAGTTCTTC. It specifies CASSGDQGYNEQFF.